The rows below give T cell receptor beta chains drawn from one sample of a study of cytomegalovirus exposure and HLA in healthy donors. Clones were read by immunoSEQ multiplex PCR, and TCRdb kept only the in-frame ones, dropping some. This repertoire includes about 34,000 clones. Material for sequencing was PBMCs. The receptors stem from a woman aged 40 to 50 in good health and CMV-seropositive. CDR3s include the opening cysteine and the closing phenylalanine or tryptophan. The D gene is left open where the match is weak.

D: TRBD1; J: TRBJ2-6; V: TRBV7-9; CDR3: CASSPLTGTSSGANVLTF; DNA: TGTGCCAGCAGCCCCCTGACAGGGACCTCCTCTGGGGCCAACGTCCTGACTTTC
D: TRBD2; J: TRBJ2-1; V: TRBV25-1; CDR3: CASSDPGGSYNEQFF; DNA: TGTGCCAGCAGTGATCCGGGGGGCTCCTACAATGAGCAGTTCTTC
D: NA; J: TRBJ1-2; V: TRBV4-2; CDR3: CASSQISRGLRFYGYTF; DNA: TGTGCCAGCAGCCAAATAAGTAGGGGACTAAGGTTCTATGGCTACACCTTC
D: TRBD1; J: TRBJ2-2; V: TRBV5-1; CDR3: CASSLDRGSTGELFF; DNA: TGCGCCAGCAGCTTAGACAGGGGGAGCACCGGGGAGCTGTTTTTT
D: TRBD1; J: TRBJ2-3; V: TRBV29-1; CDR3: CSVRDRGSDTQYF; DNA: TGCAGCGTTAGGGACAGGGGGTCAGATACGCAGTATTTT
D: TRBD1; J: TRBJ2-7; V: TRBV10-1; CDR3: CASSTGTGPYEQYF; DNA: TGCGCCAGCAGCACCGGGACAGGGCCCTACGAGCAGTACTTC
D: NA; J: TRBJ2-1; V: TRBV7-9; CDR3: CASSLPLFDSSSYNEQFF; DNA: TGTGCCAGCAGCTTACCTTTGTTCGACTCCAGCTCCTACAATGAGCAGTTCTTC
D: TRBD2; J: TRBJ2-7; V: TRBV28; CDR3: CASSLAGGAYEQYF; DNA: TGTGCCAGCAGTTTGGCGGGAGGGGCCTACGAGCAGTACTTC
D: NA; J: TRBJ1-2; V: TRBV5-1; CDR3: CATSGQFGGYTF; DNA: TGCGCCACCAGTGGACAGTTTGGTGGCTACACCTTC
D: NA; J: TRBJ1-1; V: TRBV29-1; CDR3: CSVEERGSWEAFF; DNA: TGCAGCGTTGAGGAAAGGGGAAGCTGGGAAGCTTTCTTT
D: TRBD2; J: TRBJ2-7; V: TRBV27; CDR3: CASSFGLVYEQYF; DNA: TGTGCCAGCAGTTTCGGACTAGTTTACGAGCAGTACTTC
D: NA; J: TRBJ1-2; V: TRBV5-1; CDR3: CASSLYGGDYGYTF; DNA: TGCGCCAGCAGCTTGTATGGAGGGGACTATGGCTACACCTTC
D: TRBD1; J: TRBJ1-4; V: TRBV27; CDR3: CASRPTGTGREKLFF; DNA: TGTGCCAGCAGACCTACCGGGACAGGGAGGGAAAAACTGTTTTTT